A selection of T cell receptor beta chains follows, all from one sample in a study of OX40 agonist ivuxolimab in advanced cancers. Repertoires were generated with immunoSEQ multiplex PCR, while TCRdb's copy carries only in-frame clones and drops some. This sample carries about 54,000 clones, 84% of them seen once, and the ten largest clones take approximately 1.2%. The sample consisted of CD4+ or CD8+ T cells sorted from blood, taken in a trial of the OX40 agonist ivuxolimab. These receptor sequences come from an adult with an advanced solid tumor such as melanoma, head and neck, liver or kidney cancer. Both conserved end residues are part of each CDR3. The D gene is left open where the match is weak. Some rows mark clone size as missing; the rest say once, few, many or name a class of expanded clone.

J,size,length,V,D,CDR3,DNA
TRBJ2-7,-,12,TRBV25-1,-,CASSEYSYEQYF,TGTGCCAGCAGTGAATATTCGTACGAGCAGTACTTC
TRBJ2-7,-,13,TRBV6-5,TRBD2,CASSLTSGREQYF,TGTGCCAGCAGTTTGACTAGCGGGAGAGAGCAGTACTTC
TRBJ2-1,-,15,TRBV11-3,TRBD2,CASSSALGGSREQFF,TGTGCCAGCAGCTCTGCATTGGGGGGGAGTCGTGAGCAGTTCTTC
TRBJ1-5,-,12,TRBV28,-,CAGSRAERPQHF,TGTGCCGGCTCGAGGGCGGAACGGCCCCAGCATTTT
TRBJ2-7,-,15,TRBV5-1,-,CASSLAVAGTYEQYF,TGCGCCAGCAGCTTGGCCGTGGCGGGGACCTACGAGCAGTACTTC
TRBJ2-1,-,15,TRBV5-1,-,CASSYTSVGGNEQFF,TGCGCCAGCAGCTATACTAGCGTAGGGGGCAATGAGCAGTTCTTC
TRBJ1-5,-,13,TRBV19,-,CASTPDPNQPQHF,TGTGCCAGTACCCCGGACCCTAATCAGCCCCAGCATTTT
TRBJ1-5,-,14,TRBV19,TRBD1,CASTLDREGQPQHF,TGTGCCAGTACCCTGGACAGGGAGGGTCAGCCCCAGCATTTT
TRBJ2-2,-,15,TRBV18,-,CASSPEGLGTGELFF,TGTGCCAGCTCACCAGAAGGCCTGGGCACCGGGGAGCTGTTTTTT
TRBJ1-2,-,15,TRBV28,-,CAIGRPRVANYGYTF,TGTGCCATAGGCAGACCAAGGGTAGCTAACTATGGCTACACCTTC
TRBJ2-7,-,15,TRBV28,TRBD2,CASSSPSGRSTEQYF,TGTGCCAGCAGCTCCCCCAGCGGGAGGTCGACAGAGCAGTACTTC
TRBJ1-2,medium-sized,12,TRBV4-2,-,CASSQSNYGYTF,TGTGCCAGCAGCCAGTCTAACTATGGCTACACCTTC
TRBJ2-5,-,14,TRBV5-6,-,CASSLPGNQETQYF,TGTGCCAGCAGCTTACCCGGCAACCAAGAGACCCAGTACTTC
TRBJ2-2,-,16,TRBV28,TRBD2,CASTPSGRGGTGELFF,TGTGCCAGCACACCTAGCGGGAGAGGGGGCACCGGGGAGCTGTTTTTT
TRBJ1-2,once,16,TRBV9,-,CASSVEGGQALGGYTF,TGTGCCAGCAGCGTAGAGGGGGGGCAGGCCCTAGGTGGCTACACCTTC
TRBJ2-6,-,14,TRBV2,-,CASSEDTGANVLTF,TGTGCCAGCTCTGAGGACACTGGGGCCAACGTCCTGACTTTC
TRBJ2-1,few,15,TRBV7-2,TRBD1,CASSTSGTGRNEQFF,TGTGCCAGCAGCACATCCGGGACAGGGCGGAATGAGCAGTTCTTC
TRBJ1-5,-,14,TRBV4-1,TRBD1,CASSQEGGIQPQHF,TGCGCCAGCAGCCAAGAAGGGGGCATTCAGCCCCAGCATTTT
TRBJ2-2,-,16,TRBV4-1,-,CASSLLQGQNTGELFF,TGCGCCAGCAGCCTTCTCCAGGGACAGAACACCGGGGAGCTGTTTTTT
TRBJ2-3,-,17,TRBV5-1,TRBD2,CASSLAPAGASTDTQYF,TGCGCCAGCAGCTTGGCCCCAGCGGGAGCGTCGACAGATACGCAGTATTTT
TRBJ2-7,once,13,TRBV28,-,CASSTLRPYEQYF,TGTGCCAGCAGCACCCTCCGACCCTACGAGCAGTACTTC
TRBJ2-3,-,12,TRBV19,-,CASSIAVGTQYF,TGTGCCAGTAGTATTGCGGTTGGTACGCAGTATTTT
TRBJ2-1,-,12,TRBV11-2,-,CASSFSAGEQFF,TGTGCCAGCAGCTTCTCCGCCGGTGAGCAGTTCTTC
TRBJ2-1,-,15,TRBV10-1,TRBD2,CASSDGTSGVNEQFF,TGCGCCAGCAGCGACGGGACTAGCGGGGTCAATGAGCAGTTCTTC
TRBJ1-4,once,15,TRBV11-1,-,CASSQGSALNEKLFF,TGTGCCAGCAGCCAAGGGAGTGCCCTTAATGAAAAACTGTTTTTT
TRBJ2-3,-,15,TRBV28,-,CASSLRSSPGDTQYF,TGTGCCAGCAGTTTAAGGTCCTCCCCCGGCGATACGCAGTATTTT
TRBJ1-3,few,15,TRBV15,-,CATSRERLAGNTIYF,TGTGCCACCAGCAGAGAAAGGTTAGCTGGAAACACCATATATTTT
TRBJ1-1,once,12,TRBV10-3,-,CAISESSDEAFF,TGTGCCATCAGTGAGTCTTCTGATGAAGCTTTCTTT
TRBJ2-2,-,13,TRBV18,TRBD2,CASLTSNTGELFF,TGTGCCAGCCTGACTAGCAACACCGGGGAGCTGTTTTTT
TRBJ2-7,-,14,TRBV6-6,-,CASSLDTSSYEQYF,TGTGCCAGCAGTTTAGATACCTCCTCCTACGAGCAGTACTTC
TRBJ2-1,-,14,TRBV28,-,CASTPPGDGGEQFF,TGTGCCAGCACCCCCCCGGGGGACGGTGGTGAGCAGTTCTTC
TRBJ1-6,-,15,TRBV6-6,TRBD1,CASISPQGANSPLHF,TGTGCCAGCATCTCCCCACAGGGGGCAAATTCACCCCTCCACTTT
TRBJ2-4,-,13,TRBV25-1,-,CASRGCSQNIQYF,TGTGCCAGCAGGGGATGCAGCCAAAACATTCAGTACTTC
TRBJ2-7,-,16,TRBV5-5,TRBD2,CASSSYLAGGVYEQYF,TGTGCCAGCAGCTCCTACCTAGCGGGAGGAGTCTACGAGCAGTACTTC
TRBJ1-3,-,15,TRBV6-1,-,CASSEMGQGGNTIYF,TGTGCCAGCAGTGAGATGGGGCAGGGCGGAAACACCATATATTTT
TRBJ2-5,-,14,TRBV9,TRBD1,CASSVRQGQETQYF,TGTGCCAGCAGCGTTCGACAGGGGCAAGAGACCCAGTACTTC
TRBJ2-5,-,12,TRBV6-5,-,CASIGAGETQYF,TGTGCCAGCATCGGGGCTGGTGAGACCCAGTACTTC
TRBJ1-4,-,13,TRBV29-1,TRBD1,CSVSGTGNEKLFF,TGCAGCGTATCCGGGACAGGGAATGAAAAACTGTTTTTT
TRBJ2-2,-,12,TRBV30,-,CAWNLRTGELFF,TGTGCCTGGAACCTTAGGACCGGGGAGCTGTTTTTT
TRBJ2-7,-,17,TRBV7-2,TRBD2,CASSSGGGVVVGDEQYF,TGTGCCAGCAGCTCGGGGGGAGGGGTGGTCGTGGGTGACGAGCAGTACTTC
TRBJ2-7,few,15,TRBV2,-,CASSESLDTFYEQYF,TGTGCCAGCAGTGAATCTTTGGACACCTTCTACGAGCAGTACTTC
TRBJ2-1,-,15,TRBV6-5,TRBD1,CASSRSQGPYNEQFF,TGTGCCAGCAGCCGATCACAGGGGCCCTACAATGAGCAGTTCTTC
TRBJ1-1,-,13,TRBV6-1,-,CATRNQLNTEAFF,TGTGCCACACGCAACCAACTCAACACTGAAGCTTTCTTT
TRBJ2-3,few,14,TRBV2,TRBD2,CASRRLAGADTQYF,TGTGCCAGCAGGCGACTAGCGGGAGCAGATACGCAGTATTTT
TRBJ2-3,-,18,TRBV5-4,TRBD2,CASSQVTSGRADTDTQYF,TGTGCCAGCAGCCAAGTTACTAGCGGGAGGGCCGACACAGATACGCAGTATTTT
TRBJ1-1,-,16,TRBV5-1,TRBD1,CASSFDRDLLNTEAFF,TGCGCCAGCAGCTTTGACAGGGACCTATTGAACACTGAAGCTTTCTTT
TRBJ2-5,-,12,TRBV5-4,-,CASSRQQETQYF,TGTGCCAGCAGCCGCCAACAAGAGACCCAGTACTTC
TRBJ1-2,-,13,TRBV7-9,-,CASSLEPQYGYTF,TGTGCCAGCAGCTTAGAACCCCAGTATGGCTACACCTTC
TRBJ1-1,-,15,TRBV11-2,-,CASSRDGTENTEAFF,TGTGCCAGCAGCCGTGACGGGACGGAGAACACTGAAGCTTTCTTT
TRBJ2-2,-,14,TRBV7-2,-,CASSLRGATGELFF,TGTGCCAGCAGCTTAAGAGGGGCAACCGGGGAGCTGTTTTTT